These T cell receptor beta chains were read from a single sample in a study of identical twins. Via MiXCR, TCRdb re-called the 5' RACE reads, giving one row per CDR3 protein. The sample carries 1.5 million to 2 million distinct CDR3 sequences, under 35% recorded once. Sequencing was done on a sample of cord blood. These receptors all come from a newborn girl in good health. The CDR3 runs from the conserved cysteine through the conserved F or W. The D gene is left open where the match is weak. Rows give clone size only sometimes, using once, few, many, or a class for an expanded clone.

cdr3_length | j_call | d_call | clone_size | v_call | cdr3_aa | cdr3_nt
15 | TRBJ2-2 | . | . | TRBV13 | CASSFRPDLTGELFF | TGTGCCAGCAGCTTCCGACCAGACCTGACCGGGGAGCTGTTTTTT
14 | TRBJ1-4 | . | few | TRBV24-1 | CATSPRLVNEKLFF | TGTGCCACCAGCCCCAGGCTGGTTAATGAAAAACTGTTTTTT
11 | TRBJ1-2 | . | . | TRBV20-1 | CSVLRGYGYTF | TGCAGTGTGTTGCGGGGGTATGGCTACACCTTC
15 | TRBJ2-7 | TRBD2 | . | TRBV6-6 | CASSKTSGGGYEQYF | TGTGCCAGCAGTAAAACTAGCGGGGGTGGGTACGAGCAGTACTTC
13 | TRBJ1-2 | . | . | TRBV20-1 | CSARHTRKGGYTF | TGCAGTGCTAGACATACAAGAAAAGGCGGCTACACCTTC
15 | TRBJ1-6 | . | few | TRBV9 | CASSVGQEGFSPLHF | TGTGCCAGCAGCGTAGGACAGGAGGGGTTTTCACCCCTCCACTTT
15 | TRBJ2-7 | TRBD2 | few | TRBV20-1 | CSARVRAGGAYEQYF | TGCAGTGCTAGAGTAAGAGCGGGAGGTGCCTACGAGCAGTACTTC
14 | TRBJ1-6 | . | . | TRBV7-2 | CASSTSGNYSPLHF | TGTGCCAGCAGCACCTCCGGCAATTATTCACCCCTCCACTTT
15 | TRBJ2-5 | TRBD2 | . | TRBV19 | CASSVTSGRQETQYF | TGTGCCAGTAGTGTGACTAGCGGGAGGCAAGAGACCCAGTACTTC
11 | TRBJ2-1 | . | many | TRBV20-1 | CSASGPNEQFF | TGCAGTGCTAGCGGGCCAAATGAGCAGTTCTTC
17 | TRBJ2-7 | TRBD1 | . | TRBV7-9 | CVSSSDSTGGSSYEQYF | TGTGTCAGCAGCTCCGATTCGACAGGGGGGAGCTCCTACGAGCAGTACTTC
15 | TRBJ2-1 | TRBD1 | . | TRBV24-1 | CATSDPTTGGNEQFF | TGTGCCACCAGTGATCCCACAACAGGGGGCAATGAGCAGTTCTTC
14 | TRBJ2-7 | TRBD1 | . | TRBV28 | CASGRGDRTYEQYF | TGTGCCAGCGGAAGGGGGGACAGGACCTACGAGCAGTACTTC
13 | TRBJ1-5 | . | many | TRBV12-3/TRBV12-4 | CASSFVGYQPQHF | TGTGCCAGCAGTTTTGTAGGGTATCAGCCCCAGCATTTT
16 | TRBJ2-3 | . | . | TRBV5-5 | CASSFSRDWSTDTQYF | TGTGCCAGCAGCTTTTCGAGGGATTGGAGCACAGATACGCAGTATTTT
18 | TRBJ1-5 | . | few | TRBV4-1 | CASSQDWAGPYSNQPQHF | TGCGCCAGCAGCCAAGATTGGGCAGGGCCATATAGCAATCAGCCCCAGCATTTT
15 | TRBJ2-7 | TRBD1 | few | TRBV25-1 | CASSDVDRGSYEQYF | TGTGCCAGCAGTGATGTGGACAGGGGTTCCTACGAGCAGTACTTC
13 | TRBJ1-2 | . | . | TRBV2 | CASSESYRGGYTF | TGTGCCAGCAGTGAATCGTATCGGGGCGGCTACACCTTC
13 | TRBJ2-3 | . | few | TRBV7-7 | CASSSQPMHTQYF | TGTGCCAGCAGCTCCCAGCCGATGCATACGCAGTATTTT
16 | TRBJ2-5 | TRBD2 | . | TRBV20-1 | CSGRLGGRLGGFTQYF | TGCAGTGGCCGATTAGGCGGGAGGCTTGGTGGTTTTACCCAGTACTTC
16 | TRBJ2-2 | TRBD2 | . | TRBV10-3 | CAIGPPAGKYTGELFF | TGTGCCATCGGGCCCCCAGCGGGGAAGTACACCGGGGAGCTGTTTTTT
22 | TRBJ1-1 | TRBD1 | . | TRBV7-8 | CASSLTLSRQGGQGVRFTEAFF | TGTGCCAGCAGCTTAACCCTCTCCCGACAGGGGGGCCAGGGGGTGAGGTTTACTGAAGCTTTCTTT
12 | TRBJ1-2 | . | . | TRBV29-1 | CSVEALLYGYTF | TGCAGCGTTGAAGCACTTCTCTATGGCTACACCTTC
14 | TRBJ2-3 | . | . | TRBV12-3/TRBV12-4 | CASSLSAGEDTQYF | TGTGCCAGCAGTTTAAGCGCGGGTGAAGATACGCAGTATTTT
12 | TRBJ1-5 | . | . | TRBV27 | CASRMAGQPQHF | TGTGCCAGCAGAATGGCGGGTCAGCCCCAGCATTTT
13 | TRBJ1-2 | . | few | TRBV11-2 | CASSLGVGLGYTF | TGTGCCAGCAGCTTAGGGGTCGGGCTTGGCTACACCTTC
15 | TRBJ2-4 | TRBD1 | . | TRBV20-1 | CSARDGTGAKNIQYF | TGCAGTGCTAGAGATGGGACAGGGGCCAAAAACATTCAGTACTTC
12 | TRBJ2-7 | . | many | TRBV12-3/TRBV12-4 | CASSFFPYEQYF | TGTGCCAGCAGTTTTTTCCCCTACGAGCAGTACTTC
16 | TRBJ1-6 | . | . | TRBV5-5 | CASSRKTETVNSPLHF | TGTGCCAGCAGCCGCAAGACAGAGACTGTAAATTCACCCCTCCACTTT
19 | TRBJ2-1 | . | once | TRBV9 | CASSVGGGVLSGGENEQFF | TGTGCCAGCAGCGTAGGAGGGGGGGTGCTTAGCGGAGGGGAGAATGAGCAGTTCTTC
15 | TRBJ2-3 | TRBD2 | many | TRBV9 | CASSVDGGATDTQYF | TGTGCCAGCAGCGTAGACGGGGGGGCGACAGATACGCAGTATTTT
14 | TRBJ2-2 | . | few | TRBV25-1 | CASSVTANTGELFF | TGTGCCAGCAGCGTGACAGCGAACACCGGGGAGCTGTTTTTT
14 | TRBJ2-7 | . | . | TRBV12-3/TRBV12-4 | CASSFGRIPYEQYF | TGTGCCAGCAGTTTTGGCAGGATCCCCTACGAGCAGTACTTC
16 | TRBJ2-1 | . | . | TRBV12-3/TRBV12-4 | CASSPQASLGHNEQFF | TGTGCCAGCAGTCCCCAGGCTAGCCTAGGACACAATGAGCAGTTCTTC
16 | TRBJ2-2 | . | . | TRBV5-1 | CASSLAETGSTRELFF | TGCGCCAGCAGCTTGGCCGAGACAGGTTCTACCCGGGAGCTGTTTTTT
14 | TRBJ1-4 | . | . | TRBV28 | CASNSRGIRGKLFF | TGTGCCAGCAACTCTAGGGGGATACGAGGAAAACTGTTTTTT
13 | TRBJ2-4 | . | . | TRBV30 | CAWSVRAKNIQYF | TGTGCCTGGAGTGTAAGAGCCAAAAACATTCAGTACTTC
14 | TRBJ2-3 | . | . | TRBV24-1 | CATSDLTSTDTQYF | TGTGCCACCAGTGATTTGACCAGCACAGATACGCAGTATTTT
15 | TRBJ2-3 | . | . | TRBV18 | CASSRMGDATDTQYF | TGTGCCAGCTCACGGATGGGCGACGCCACGGATACGCAGTATTTT
15 | TRBJ1-5 | TRBD1 | once | TRBV10-3 | CAIGDRERSNQPQHF | TGTGCCATCGGGGACAGGGAGAGGAGCAATCAGCCCCAGCATTTT
14 | TRBJ2-1 | . | few | TRBV29-1 | CSVGGSFSYNEQFF | TGCAGCGTTGGCGGGTCTTTCTCCTACAATGAGCAGTTCTTC
14 | TRBJ2-5 | . | . | TRBV12-3/TRBV12-4 | CASRPGRYQETQYF | TGTGCCAGCCGCCCTGGGCGGTACCAAGAGACCCAGTACTTC
17 | TRBJ1-4 | TRBD1 | . | TRBV14 | CASSQSRGLATNEKLFF | TGTGCCAGCAGCCAATCTAGGGGGCTAGCAACTAATGAAAAACTGTTTTTT
16 | TRBJ2-5 | . | . | TRBV6-1 | CASSEFRGYNQETQYF | TGTGCCAGCAGTGAATTCAGAGGCTATAACCAAGAGACCCAGTACTTC
14 | TRBJ2-3 | . | . | TRBV2 | CASSEEGGLLTQYF | TGTGCCAGCAGTGAGGAGGGGGGCCTTCTTACGCAGTATTTT
15 | TRBJ2-5 | TRBD2 | many | TRBV6-2/TRBV6-3 | CASSYGTNWEETQYF | TGTGCCAGCAGTTACGGGACTAATTGGGAAGAGACCCAGTACTTC
14 | TRBJ2-3 | . | . | TRBV7-2 | CAGSLEVLTDTQYF | TGTGCCGGCAGCTTAGAAGTTCTCACAGATACGCAGTATTTT
15 | TRBJ2-7 | . | . | TRBV5-1 | CASSSWGLGFNEQYF | TGCGCCAGCAGCTCATGGGGACTGGGGTTCAATGAGCAGTACTTC